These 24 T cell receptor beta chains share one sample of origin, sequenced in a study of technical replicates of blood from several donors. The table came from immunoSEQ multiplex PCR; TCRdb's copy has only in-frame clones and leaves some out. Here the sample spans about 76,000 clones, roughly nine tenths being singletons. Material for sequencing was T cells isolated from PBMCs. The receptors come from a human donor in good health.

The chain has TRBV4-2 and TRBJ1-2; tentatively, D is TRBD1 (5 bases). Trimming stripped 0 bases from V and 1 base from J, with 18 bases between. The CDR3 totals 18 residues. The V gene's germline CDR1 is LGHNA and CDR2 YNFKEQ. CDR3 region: CASSQDENSRDFNYGYTF. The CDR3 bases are TGTGCCAGCAGCCAAGACGAGAATAGTAGGGACTTTAACTATGGCTACACCTTC.

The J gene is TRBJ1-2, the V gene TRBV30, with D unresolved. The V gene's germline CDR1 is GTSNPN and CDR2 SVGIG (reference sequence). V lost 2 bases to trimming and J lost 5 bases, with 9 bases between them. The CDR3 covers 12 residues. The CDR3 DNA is TGTGCCTGGAGTCCCCGGGGTTATGGCTACACCTTC. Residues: CAWSPRGYGYTF.

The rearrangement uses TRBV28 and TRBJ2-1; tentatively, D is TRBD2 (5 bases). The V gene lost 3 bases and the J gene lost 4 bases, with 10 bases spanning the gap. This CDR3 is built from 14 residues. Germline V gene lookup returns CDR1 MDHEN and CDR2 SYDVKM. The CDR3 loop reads CASSLEEPYNEQFF. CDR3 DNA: TGTGCCAGCAGTTTGGAGGAACCTTACAATGAGCAGTTCTTC.

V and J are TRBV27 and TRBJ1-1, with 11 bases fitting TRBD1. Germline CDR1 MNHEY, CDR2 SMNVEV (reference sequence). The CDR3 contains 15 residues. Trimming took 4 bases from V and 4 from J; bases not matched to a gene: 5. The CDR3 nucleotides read TGTGCCAGCAGTTCAGGACAGGGGGCTGTCACTGAAGCTTTCTTT. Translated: CASSSGQGAVTEAFF.

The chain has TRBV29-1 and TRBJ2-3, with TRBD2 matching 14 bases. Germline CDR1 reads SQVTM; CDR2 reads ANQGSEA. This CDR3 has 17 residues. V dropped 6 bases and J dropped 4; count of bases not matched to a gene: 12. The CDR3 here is CSVVGTSGSQGPDTQYF. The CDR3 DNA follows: TGCAGCGTAGTCGGGACTAGCGGGAGTCAGGGCCCAGATACGCAGTATTTT.

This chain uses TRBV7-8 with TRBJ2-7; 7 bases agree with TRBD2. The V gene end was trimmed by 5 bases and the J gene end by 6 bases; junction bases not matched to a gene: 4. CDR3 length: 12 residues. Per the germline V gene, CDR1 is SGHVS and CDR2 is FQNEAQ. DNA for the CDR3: TGTGCCAGCAGCATCGGACTAGTCGAGCAGTACTTC. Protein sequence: CASSIGLVEQYF.

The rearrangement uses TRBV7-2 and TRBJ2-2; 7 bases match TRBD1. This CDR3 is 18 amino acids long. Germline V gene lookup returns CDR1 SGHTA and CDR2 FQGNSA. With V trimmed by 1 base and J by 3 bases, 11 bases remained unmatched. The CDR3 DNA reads TGTGCCAGCAGCTTAGGACAGGGTAGAGCTGCTTACACCGGGGAGCTGTTTTTT. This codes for CASSLGQGRAAYTGELFF.

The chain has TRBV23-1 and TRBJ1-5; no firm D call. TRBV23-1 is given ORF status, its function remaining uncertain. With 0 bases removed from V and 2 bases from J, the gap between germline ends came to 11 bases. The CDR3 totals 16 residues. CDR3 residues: CASSQSPGVGNQPQHF. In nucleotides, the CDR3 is TGCGCCAGCAGTCAATCGCCAGGTGTAGGCAATCAGCCCCAGCATTTT.

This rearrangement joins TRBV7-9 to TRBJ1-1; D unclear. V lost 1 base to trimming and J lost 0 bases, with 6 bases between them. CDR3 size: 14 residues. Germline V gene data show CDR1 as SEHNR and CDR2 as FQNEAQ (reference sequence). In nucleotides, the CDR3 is TGTGCCAGCAGCTTAGGGGCCATGAACACTGAAGCTTTCTTT. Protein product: CASSLGAMNTEAFF.

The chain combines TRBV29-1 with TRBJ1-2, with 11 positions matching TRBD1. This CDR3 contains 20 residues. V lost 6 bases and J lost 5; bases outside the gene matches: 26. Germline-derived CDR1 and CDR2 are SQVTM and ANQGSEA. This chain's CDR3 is CSVPRIRDRGSRPPGYGYTF. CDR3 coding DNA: TGCAGCGTCCCCCGGATCCGGGACAGGGGGTCCCGTCCCCCTGGGTATGGCTACACCTTC.

The CDR3 DNA follows: TGTGCCAGCAGTACCCAACAGCGGGGGGTCCAAGAGACCCAGTACTTC. As protein: CASSTQQRGVQETQYF. The chain combines TRBV27 with TRBJ2-5; 9 bases are a match to TRBD2. J lost 1 base, V lost 5 bases, and 8 bases had no gene match. The CDR3 runs to 16 residues. Per germline, CDR1 MNHEY and CDR2 SMNVEV (reference sequence).

This CDR3 reads CASSSLTRTGLFQSYGYTF. CDR3 bases: TGTGCCAGCAGTTCGCTAACCCGGACAGGGCTGTTTCAGAGCTATGGCTACACCTTC. The V and J genes are TRBV27 and TRBJ1-2, with TRBD1 matching over 8 bases. Trimming at V came to 4 bases and at J to 4 bases, leaving 20 bases not matched to a gene. The germline V gene has CDR1 MNHEY and CDR2 SMNVEV (reference sequence). CDR3 size: 19 residues.

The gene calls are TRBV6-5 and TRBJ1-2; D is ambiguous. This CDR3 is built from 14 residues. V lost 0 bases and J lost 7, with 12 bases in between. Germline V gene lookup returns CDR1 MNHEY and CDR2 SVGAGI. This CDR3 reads CASSYSRERTGYTF. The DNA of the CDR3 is TGTGCCAGCAGTTACTCGAGGGAAAGGACTGGCTACACCTTC.

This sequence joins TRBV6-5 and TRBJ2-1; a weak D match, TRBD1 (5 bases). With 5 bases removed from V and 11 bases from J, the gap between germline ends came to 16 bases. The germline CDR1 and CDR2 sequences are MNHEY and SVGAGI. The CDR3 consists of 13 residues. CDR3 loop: CASSDQGGFQQFF. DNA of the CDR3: TGTGCCAGCAGTGACCAGGGCGGCTTCCAGCAGTTCTTC.

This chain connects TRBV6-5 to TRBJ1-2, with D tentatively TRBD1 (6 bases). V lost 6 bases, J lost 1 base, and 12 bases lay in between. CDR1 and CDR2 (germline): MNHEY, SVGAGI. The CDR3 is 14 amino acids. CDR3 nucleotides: TGTGCCAGCAGCAGGACAGCCTTTAACTATGGCTACACCTTC. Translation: CASSRTAFNYGYTF.

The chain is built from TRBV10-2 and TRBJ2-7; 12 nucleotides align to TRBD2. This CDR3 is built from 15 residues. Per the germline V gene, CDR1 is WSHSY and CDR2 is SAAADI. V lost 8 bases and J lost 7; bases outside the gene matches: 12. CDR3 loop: CASQSSSGRGREQYF. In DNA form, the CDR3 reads TGCGCCAGCCAGTCCTCTAGCGGGAGGGGAAGGGAGCAGTACTTC.

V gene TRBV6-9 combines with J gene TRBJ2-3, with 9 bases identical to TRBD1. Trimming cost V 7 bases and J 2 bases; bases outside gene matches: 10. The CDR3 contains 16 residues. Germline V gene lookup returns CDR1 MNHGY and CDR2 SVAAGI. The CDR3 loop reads CASNRTGEGDTDTQYF. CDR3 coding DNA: TGTGCCAGCAACCGGACAGGGGAGGGGGACACAGATACGCAGTATTTT.

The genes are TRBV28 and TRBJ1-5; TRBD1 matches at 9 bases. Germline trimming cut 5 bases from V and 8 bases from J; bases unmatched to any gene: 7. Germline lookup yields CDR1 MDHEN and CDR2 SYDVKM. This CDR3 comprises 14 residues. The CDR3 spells CASSPHTGGKPQHF. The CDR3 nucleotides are TGTGCCAGCAGTCCACATACAGGGGGCAAGCCCCAGCATTTT. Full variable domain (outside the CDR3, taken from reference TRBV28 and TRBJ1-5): DVKVTQSSRYLVKRTGEKVFLECVQDMDHENMFWYRQDPGLGLRLIYFSYDVKMKEKGDIPEGYSVSREKKERFSLILESASTNQTSMYLCASSPHTGGKPQHFGDGTRLSIL.

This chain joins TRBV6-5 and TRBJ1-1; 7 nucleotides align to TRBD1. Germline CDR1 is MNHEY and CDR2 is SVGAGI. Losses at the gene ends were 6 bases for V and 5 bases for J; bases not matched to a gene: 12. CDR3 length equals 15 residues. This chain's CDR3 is CASRHEGQLGTEAFF. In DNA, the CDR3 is TGTGCCAGCAGACACGAGGGACAGTTGGGTACTGAAGCTTTCTTT.

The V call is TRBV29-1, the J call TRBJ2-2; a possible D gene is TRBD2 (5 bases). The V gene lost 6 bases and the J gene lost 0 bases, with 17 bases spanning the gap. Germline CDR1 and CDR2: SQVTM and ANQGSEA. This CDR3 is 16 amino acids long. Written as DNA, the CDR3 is TGCAGCGTCCCCAATAACCGAGGGACGAACACCGGGGAGCTGTTTTTT. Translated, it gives CSVPNNRGTNTGELFF.

For the CDR3, the DNA is TGTGCCAGCAGCTTGAGACAGGAGAATTCACCCCTCCACTTT. The encoded protein is CASSLRQENSPLHF. This chain connects TRBV5-4 to TRBJ1-6; TRBD1 is a possible D gene (6 bases). The CDR3 spans 14 residues. V was pared by 1 base and J by 7 bases, with 9 bases between. The germline gives CDR1 SGHNT, CDR2 YYREEE (reference sequence).

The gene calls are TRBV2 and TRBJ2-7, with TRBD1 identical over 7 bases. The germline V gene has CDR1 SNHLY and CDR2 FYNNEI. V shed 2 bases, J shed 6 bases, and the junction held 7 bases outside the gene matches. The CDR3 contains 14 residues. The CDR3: CASSELQGFGEQYF. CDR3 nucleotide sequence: TGTGCCAGCAGTGAATTACAGGGGTTTGGCGAGCAGTACTTC.

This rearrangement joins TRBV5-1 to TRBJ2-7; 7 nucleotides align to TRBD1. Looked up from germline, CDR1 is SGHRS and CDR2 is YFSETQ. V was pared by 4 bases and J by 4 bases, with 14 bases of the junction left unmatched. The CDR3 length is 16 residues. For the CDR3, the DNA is TGCGCCAGCAGCGTCGTCACAGGGGCTGGGTCATACGAGCAGTACTTC. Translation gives CASSVVTGAGSYEQYF.

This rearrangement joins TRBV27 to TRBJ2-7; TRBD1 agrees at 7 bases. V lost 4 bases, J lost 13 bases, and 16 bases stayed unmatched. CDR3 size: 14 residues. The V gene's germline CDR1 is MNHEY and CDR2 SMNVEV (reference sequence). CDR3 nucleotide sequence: TGTGCCAGCAGTTCTCCTTCACGACAGGGACGACGTTACTTC. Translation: CASSSPSRQGRRYF.